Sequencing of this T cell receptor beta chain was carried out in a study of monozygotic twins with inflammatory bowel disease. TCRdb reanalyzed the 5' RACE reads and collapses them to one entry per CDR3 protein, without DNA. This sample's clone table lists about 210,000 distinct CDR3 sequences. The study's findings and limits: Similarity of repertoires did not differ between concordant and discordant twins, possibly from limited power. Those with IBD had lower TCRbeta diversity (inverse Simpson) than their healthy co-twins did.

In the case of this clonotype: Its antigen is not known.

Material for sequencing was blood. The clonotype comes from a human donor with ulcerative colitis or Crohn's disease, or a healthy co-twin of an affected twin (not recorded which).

CDR3 sequence reads: CASSDVGTGELFF. This chain uses TRBV11-3 with TRBJ2-2. The germline V gene has CDR1 SGHNT and CDR2 YENEEA. The CDR3 runs 13 residues.